Shown below are 10 T cell receptor beta chains from a single sample sequenced in a study of blood T cells in healthy people across ages. Next came a second PCR, run for about 7 to 12 cycles, which used a sample-barcoded 5' primer along with a J-beta primer mix. TCRdb re-called the 5' RACE reads through MiXCR, storing one row per CDR3 protein. Among about a million distinct CDR3 sequences listed, roughly 51% were seen once. Sequencing was carried out using blood. Receptor source: a woman in her sixties in good health.

The chain couples TRBV29-1 to TRBJ2-3, with TRBD2 matching 10 bases. Germline V CDR1 and CDR2: SQVTM, ANQGSEA. Trimming at V came to 4 bases and at J to 4 bases, leaving 5 bases not matched to a gene. This CDR3 has 14 amino acids. The CDR3 sequence is CSVVPSGSPDTQYF. The CDR3 DNA reads as TGCAGCGTTGTTCCTAGCGGGAGCCCAGATACGCAGTATTTT.

This clonotype has only a few counts. The chain links TRBV7-7 to TRBJ2-3; D unresolved. Trimming stripped 2 bases from V and 7 bases from J, with 10 bases between. Germline-derived CDR1 and CDR2 are SSHAT and FNYEAQ (reference sequence). The CDR3 has 13 residues. Written as DNA, the CDR3 is TGTGCCAGCAGCTTATCTATCCTCAATACGCAGTATTTT. This encodes CASSLSILNTQYF.

The chain employs TRBV12-3 or TRBV12-4 and TRBJ2-7; 7 positions agree with TRBD2. The V gene end was trimmed by 6 bases and the J gene end by 6 bases; junction bases not matched to a gene: 8. CDR3 size: 13 residues. For the CDR3, the DNA is TGTGCCAGCAGCCCCGACTGGGGGGGCGAGCAGTACTTC. This encodes CASSPDWGGEQYF.

The genes are TRBV20-1 and TRBJ2-1; tentative D call: TRBD2 (6 bases). V lost 4 bases, J lost 7 bases, and 20 bases lay in between. This CDR3 has 15 amino acids. The V gene's germline CDR1 is DFQATT and CDR2 SNEGSKA (reference sequence). CDR3 bases: TGCAGTGCTAACCCGGCGATCGGGAGTAGGAATGAGCAGTTCTTC. The encoded protein is CSANPAIGSRNEQFF.

The V gene is TRBV5-1, the J gene TRBJ2-2; TRBD1 is a possible D gene (6 bases). The length of the CDR3 is 19 residues. V was trimmed by 0 bases and J by 0 bases, leaving 18 bases between them. Per germline, CDR1 SGHRS and CDR2 YFSETQ. Here the CDR3 DNA reads TGCGCCAGCAGCTTGGACCCGCTACAGGGAATCACGAACACCGGGGAGCTGTTTTTT. It is translated as CASSLDPLQGITNTGELFF.

To note about this clonotype: The junction does not match germline at one end; this may be a read error. The chain employs TRBV6-2 or TRBV6-3 and TRBJ2-1; D assignment may be TRBD1 or TRBD2 (5 bases each). Germline V gene lookup returns CDR1 MNHEY and CDR2 SVGEGT. There are 15 residues in the CDR3. For the CDR3, the DNA is TGTACCAGCAGCCCAACCGGGACCAGGAAGGTTGAGCAGTTCTTC. As protein: CTSSPTGTRKVEQFF.

The chain has TRBV12-3 or TRBV12-4 and TRBJ2-2, with D hard to call. V was pared by 3 bases and J by 5 bases, with 13 bases between. The CDR3 has 15 residues. The CDR3 here is CASSFRGRSTGELFF. DNA of the CDR3: TGTGCCAGCAGTTTCAGAGGTCGGAGTACCGGGGAGCTGTTTTTT.

The chain uses TRBV7-8 and TRBJ2-5; 12 bases are a match to TRBD2. Germline V gene data show CDR1 as SGHVS and CDR2 as FQNEAQ. The CDR3 has 17 amino acids. V shed 4 bases, J shed 2 bases, and the junction held 8 bases outside the gene matches. The CDR3, as DNA: TGTGCCAGCAGCTACAAGGGACTAGCGGGTCTACAAGAGACCCAGTACTTC. Amino acid sequence: CASSYKGLAGLQETQYF.

The chain is built from TRBV28 and TRBJ2-7; D ambiguous. The CDR3 consists of 14 residues. Germline V lookup: CDR1 MDHEN, CDR2 SYDVKM. The ends were cut back, 5 bases at V and 5 bases at J, with 16 bases in the middle. CDR3 nucleotides: TGTGCCAGCAGTCCCCATGACATCCGTGACGAGCAGTACTTC. Translated, it gives CASSPHDIRDEQYF. The complete variable domain, with remaining parts taken from reference TRBV28 and TRBJ2-7, reads DVKVTQSSRYLVKRTGEKVFLECVQDMDHENMFWYRQDPGLGLRLIYFSYDVKMKEKGDIPEGYSVSREKKERFSLILESASTNQTSMYLCASSPHDIRDEQYFGPGTRLTVT.

This clonotype was observed a handful of times. The genes are TRBV7-2 and TRBJ2-4, with a tentative D call TRBD2 (6 bases). V was cut by 6 bases and J by 0 bases, with 15 bases left in between. The CDR3 length is 16 residues. Germline V gene data show CDR1 as SGHTA and CDR2 as FQGNSA. The CDR3 spells CASSSSGPVAKNIQYF. The DNA for the CDR3 is TGTGCCAGCAGTTCCAGCGGGCCAGTAGCCAAAAACATTCAGTACTTC.